In its sample, the clone carrying this T cell receptor (beta chain) was seen many times. Its antigen is unidentified. Time point defined: persistent/refractory GD, antithyroid drugs over 5 years with positive TRAb. The TCR library was made from RNA that had been extracted from PBMCs in TRIzol. Patients with Graves' disease were diagnosed by American Thyroid Association guidelines. In building TCR beta libraries, iRepertoire HTBI primers were used together with Arm-PCR of CDR3 regions. TCRdb re-derived calls from the multiplex PCR reads in MiXCR, one entry per CDR3 protein. The sample lists approximately 380,000 distinct CDR3 sequences; around 20% were seen once. The source of the sample is a study of regulatory T cells in long-lasting Graves disease. Regarding the study as a whole: Persistent patients shared some 2,500 public clonotypes among themselves. Newly diagnosed patients shared fewer, at more than 750. Possibly, too few samples lowered accuracy. Newly diagnosed Graves' patients exceeded persistent ones in TCR diversity.

This specimen consisted of peripheral blood mononuclear cells (PBMCs), obtained when the disease was refractory, from a patient treated with antithyroid drugs. The sequence came from a female donor with Graves disease.

CDR3 loop: CASSWGEINQPQHF. The CDR3 coding sequence is TGTGCCAGCAGCTGGGGGGAGATCAATCAGCCCCAGCATTTT. V is TRBV2 and J is TRBJ1-5; D may be TRBD1 (5 bases). The CDR3 runs 14 residues. CDR1 is SNHLY, CDR2 FYNNEI, per germline. V lost 6 bases and J 3 bases, leaving 12 bases between the germline ends.